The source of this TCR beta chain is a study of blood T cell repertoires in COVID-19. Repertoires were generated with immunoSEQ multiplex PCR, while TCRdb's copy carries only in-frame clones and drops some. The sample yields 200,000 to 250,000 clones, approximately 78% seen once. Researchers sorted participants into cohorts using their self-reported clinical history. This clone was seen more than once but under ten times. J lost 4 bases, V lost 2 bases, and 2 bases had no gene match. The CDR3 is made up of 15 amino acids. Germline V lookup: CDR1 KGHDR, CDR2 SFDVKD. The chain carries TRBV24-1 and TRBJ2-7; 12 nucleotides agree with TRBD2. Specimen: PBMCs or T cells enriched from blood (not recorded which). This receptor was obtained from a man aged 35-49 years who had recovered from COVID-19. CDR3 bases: TGTGCCACCAGTGATTCCGGGACTAGCGGGTACGAGCAGTACTTC. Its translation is CATSDSGTSGYEQYF.